A single sample is the source of the 3 T cell receptor beta chains below, sequenced in a study of PD-1 blockade in classical Hodgkin lymphoma. The repertoire was sequenced with immunoSEQ multiplex PCR; TCRdb's copy has only in-frame clones and lacks some. Here the sample spans about 86,000 clones, around nine tenths being singletons. Every patient experienced relapse after autologous stem cell transplantation, and brentuximab vedotin exposure varied. This sample comprised peripheral blood mononuclear cells (PBMCs), obtained at baseline. The receptor set was obtained from a human donor with classical Hodgkin lymphoma.

This sequence joins TRBV10-3 and TRBJ1-1; possibly TRBD1 for D (6 bases). V was clipped by 4 bases and J by 3 bases, with 12 bases between them. Germline CDR1 and CDR2: ENHRY and SYGVKD. The CDR3 has 14 residues. CDR3 coding DNA: TGTGCCATCAGTGTGGGGGCTCGACACACTGAAGCTTTCTTT. Protein product: CAISVGARHTEAFF.

The chain is built from TRBV28 and TRBJ2-7; unclear D gene. Germline V lookup: CDR1 MDHEN, CDR2 SYDVKM. The CDR3 runs 12 residues. V lost 5 bases and J 2 bases, leaving 7 bases between the germline ends. CDR3 sequence: CASSLAPYEQYF. The CDR3 DNA reads TGTGCCAGCAGTCTCGCTCCCTACGAGCAGTACTTC.

V gene TRBV2 combines with J gene TRBJ1-5, with a weak D call TRBD1 (6 bases). V was trimmed by 3 bases and J by 3 bases, leaving 12 bases between them. The CDR3 spans 15 residues. Looked up from germline, CDR1 is SNHLY and CDR2 is FYNNEI. CDR3 bases: TGTGCCAGCAGTGAGTCCGGGGGGCCCAATCAGCCCCAGCATTTT. Its translation: CASSESGGPNQPQHF.